These T cell receptor beta chains were read from a single sample in a study of shared clonotypes between healthy human individuals. Sequencing was performed with immunoSEQ multiplex PCR; in TCRdb, only in-frame clones are kept and a portion is missing. This table has roughly 850,000 clones, 90% to 98% appearing once. The sequencing input was naive CD8+ T cells sorted from blood. All receptors come from a man aged 30-40 years in good health. The CDR3 runs from the conserved cysteine through the conserved F or W. Each record gives: D gene, V gene, clone size, J gene, CDR3 DNA, CDR3 protein. D genes are given only for firm matches. Expanded clones get a size class; other rows say once, few or many, or leave the size out.

NA,TRBV18,NA,TRBJ2-2,TGTGCCAGCTCACCGGAGAACACCGGGGAGCTGTTTTTT,CASSPENTGELFF
NA,TRBV10-3,NA,TRBJ1-4,TGTGCCATCAGTGGGGACGGTAATGAAAAACTGTTTTTT,CAISGDGNEKLFF
TRBD1,TRBV30,NA,TRBJ2-7,TGTGCCTGGACCATCAAGGGACAGGGTGACGAGCAGTACTTC,CAWTIKGQGDEQYF
NA,TRBV7-7,once,TRBJ2-7,TGTGCTAGCAGCTTACGGAGGGCCGAAATCCCCGAGCAGTACTTC,CASSLRRAEIPEQYF
NA,TRBV7-9,NA,TRBJ2-2,TGTGCCAGCAGCTTAAAGTGGGCTGACACCGGGGAGCTGTTTTTT,CASSLKWADTGELFF
TRBD1,TRBV9,few,TRBJ2-2,TGTGCCAGCAGATCAGACAGGGTACGGACCGGGGAGCTGTTTTTT,CASRSDRVRTGELFF
NA,TRBV7-9,NA,TRBJ2-3,TGTGCCAGCAGCCGCCGGGACTCCCTCCCCGATACGCAGTATTTT,CASSRRDSLPDTQYF
NA,TRBV29-1,NA,TRBJ2-2,TGCAGCGTTGAAGGAGGGAGCGGGGAGCTGTTTTTT,CSVEGGSGELFF
TRBD2,TRBV7-9,NA,TRBJ2-7,TGTGCCAGCAGCTTTAGCGGGACGCCGGGCGAGCAGTACTTC,CASSFSGTPGEQYF
NA,TRBV30,NA,TRBJ1-5,TGTGCCTGGGGACGAGCAGGGTATAATCAGCCCCAGCATTTT,CAWGRAGYNQPQHF
NA,TRBV27,NA,TRBJ2-1,TGTGCCAGCAGTTTATTTAGCGTTACCTACAATGAGCAGTTCTTC,CASSLFSVTYNEQFF
TRBD2,TRBV28,NA,TRBJ2-5,TGTGCCAGCAGTTCCTTTGGACTAGAGGGCCCCGAGACCCAGTACTTC,CASSSFGLEGPETQYF
NA,TRBV5-4,NA,TRBJ2-5,TGTGCCAGCAGCTTGGAGGGCGGCCCGTGGACCCAGTACTTC,CASSLEGGPWTQYF
NA,TRBV2,NA,TRBJ2-7,TGTGCCAGCAGGGGAAACTCCTACGAGCAGTACTTC,CASRGNSYEQYF
NA,TRBV5-1,NA,TRBJ2-7,TGCGCCAGCAGCTTGGAAGGTAGGGTTACCCCCTCCTACGAGCAGTACTTC,CASSLEGRVTPSYEQYF
NA,TRBV9,NA,TRBJ2-1,TGTGCCAGCAGGGGCCAACCCCCCTACAATGAGCAGTTCTTC,CASRGQPPYNEQFF
TRBD1,TRBV11-2,NA,TRBJ1-4,TGTGCCAGCAGCGCGGCCCCAGGGGGCTCTGAAAAACTGTTTTTT,CASSAAPGGSEKLFF
NA,TRBV7-3,NA,TRBJ2-7,TGTGCCAGCAGCCAGGGCCCGGAGGGATTTGAGCAGTACTTC,CASSQGPEGFEQYF
TRBD2,TRBV27,NA,TRBJ2-1,TGTGCCAGCAGTCCTACGTTCACTAGCGGGCCCTACAATGAGCAGTTCTTC,CASSPTFTSGPYNEQFF
TRBD2,TRBV6-5,NA,TRBJ2-2,TGTGCCAGCAGTTACCGGACTAGCGGGAACACCGGGGAGCTGTTTTTT,CASSYRTSGNTGELFF
NA,TRBV7-2,NA,TRBJ2-5,TGTGCCAGCGGCGGGACCGTTGAGACCCAGTACTTC,CASGGTVETQYF
TRBD1,TRBV15,once,TRBJ1-1,TGTGCCACCAGCAGAGATTGGACAGGGTCGAACACTGAAGCTTTCTTT,CATSRDWTGSNTEAFF
NA,TRBV13,NA,TRBJ2-3,TGTGCCAGCAGCTTAGCCCAGAACGCAGATACGCAGTATTTT,CASSLAQNADTQYF
NA,TRBV7-9,NA,TRBJ2-1,TGTGCCAGCAGCTCAGGGGGACTATATACGGGGCAGTTCTTC,CASSSGGLYTGQFF
TRBD2,TRBV5-6,NA,TRBJ2-5,TGTGCCAGCAGCCCGAGACTAGCGGGAAAAGAGACCCAGTACTTC,CASSPRLAGKETQYF
NA,TRBV5-1,NA,TRBJ1-5,TGCGCCAGCAGCTTGGTCGGGGGACACAGCAATCAGCCCCAGCATTTT,CASSLVGGHSNQPQHF
TRBD2,TRBV5-1,NA,TRBJ2-3,TGCGCCAGCAGCCAGGGACTAGCGGGGCCCTCCAGCACAGATACGCAGTATTTT,CASSQGLAGPSSTDTQYF
NA,TRBV9,NA,TRBJ2-1,TGTGCCAGCACGCTAAGCCTGGAGGGCTACAATGAGCAGTTCTTC,CASTLSLEGYNEQFF
NA,TRBV27,NA,TRBJ2-3,TGTGCCAGCAGTTTATCTCTTCTAGCAGGCACAGATACGCAGTATTTT,CASSLSLLAGTDTQYF
TRBD1,TRBV7-9,NA,TRBJ1-4,TGTGCCAGCAGCACAGCTAGGACAGGGAGACCTAATGAAAAACTGTTTTTT,CASSTARTGRPNEKLFF
TRBD1,TRBV7-2,NA,TRBJ1-2,TGTGCCAGCAGCTTTTTGACAGGGACCGACTATGGCTACACCTTC,CASSFLTGTDYGYTF
NA,TRBV2,NA,TRBJ1-5,TGTGCCAGCAGTGAACTCGGGCGATCTCAGCCCCAGCATTTT,CASSELGRSQPQHF
NA,TRBV27,NA,TRBJ2-2,TGTGCCAGCAGTGGATTCGGGGAGCTGTTTTTT,CASSGFGELFF
NA,TRBV6-1,few,TRBJ1-5,TGTGCCAGCAGTGAAGCAGGGGGGAGCAATCAGCCCCAGCATTTT,CASSEAGGSNQPQHF
NA,TRBV7-9,NA,TRBJ2-7,TGTGCCAGCAGCTTATTTGAAGGGTTCGAGCAGTACTTC,CASSLFEGFEQYF
TRBD1,TRBV6-5,once,TRBJ1-2,TGTGCCAGCAGTTACTCGAATCAGGGGGCCGGTGGCTACACCTTC,CASSYSNQGAGGYTF
NA,TRBV5-5,NA,TRBJ2-3,TGTGCCAGCAGCTTCGCTGAGCGCACAGATACGCAGTATTTT,CASSFAERTDTQYF
NA,TRBV5-8,NA,TRBJ2-1,TGTGCCAGCAGCGCACCATCCCAACAGGGTCCTGGGGGGAGTGAGCAGTTCTTC,CASSAPSQQGPGGSEQFF
NA,TRBV11-2,once,TRBJ1-1,TGTGCCAGCAGCTCGACAGCTGAAGCTTTCTTT,CASSSTAEAFF
NA,TRBV6-1,NA,TRBJ2-2,TGTGCCAGCAGCCAGGCGGTTCACACCGGGGAGCTGTTTTTT,CASSQAVHTGELFF